These T cell receptor beta chains were read from a single sample in a study of blood T cell repertoires in COVID-19. Sequencing used immunoSEQ multiplex PCR; TCRdb keeps in-frame clones, though not all of them. The sample contains 24,000 or so clones, approximately 86% of which appear only once. The material sequenced was peripheral blood. Receptors were obtained from a human donor with acute or convalescent COVID-19. The donor label of this sample is uncertain. Both conserved end residues are part of each CDR3.

J gene: TRBJ1-2; V gene: TRBV6-5; CDR3 protein: CASRPTGNYGYTF
J gene: TRBJ1-1; V gene: TRBV19; CDR3 protein: CASSSREVGTEAFF
J gene: TRBJ2-5; V gene: TRBV24-1; CDR3 protein: CATSDSRTARERETQYF
J gene: TRBJ1-1; V gene: TRBV15; CDR3 protein: CATSRGDSSTEAFF
J gene: TRBJ2-7; V gene: TRBV30; CDR3 protein: CAWRPTLVSEQYF
J gene: TRBJ2-2; V gene: TRBV5-1; CDR3 protein: CASSLVLGSGELFF
J gene: TRBJ1-1; V gene: TRBV28; CDR3 protein: CASDKQGFRTEAFF
J gene: TRBJ2-3; V gene: TRBV6-1; CDR3 protein: CASSEGLIARGTQYF
J gene: TRBJ1-2; V gene: TRBV6-6; CDR3 protein: CASSYPELLYGYTF
J gene: TRBJ2-3; V gene: TRBV7-2; CDR3 protein: CASRLLAGVPDTQYF
J gene: TRBJ2-2; V gene: TRBV11-2; CDR3 protein: CATQRMNTGELFF
J gene: TRBJ1-1; V gene: TRBV30; CDR3 protein: CACLGPEAFF
J gene: TRBJ1-2; V gene: TRBV6-5; CDR3 protein: CASSPLTGPNYGYTF
J gene: TRBJ2-2; V gene: TRBV7-3; CDR3 protein: CASSPRTGGTGELFF
J gene: TRBJ2-7; V gene: TRBV20-1; CDR3 protein: CSASEPRGHSYEQYF